This is a list of T cell receptor beta chains from one sample in a study of CD8+CD57+ T cells in acquired aplastic anemia. One entry per CDR3 protein results from TCRdb running MiXCR on the reads. The sample gives around 250,000 distinct CDR3 sequences, 45% to 65% of which show up once; 8% is in the top ten. The sequenced sample consisted of sorted CD4+, CD8+, or CD8+CD57+ T cells (not recorded which) from PBMCs. The receptors were sampled from a human donor with severe aplastic anemia or a healthy control (not recorded which). Each CDR3 is given with its conserved first and last residue. Clone size is not always given. Where it is, it says once, few, many or a class for expanded clones.

TRBJ2-5 | TRBV2 | . | CASSTGFGTQYF
TRBJ2-5 | TRBV10-3 | once | CAISDQRYF
TRBJ2-7 | TRBV20-1 | . | CSAVLAGVREQYF
TRBJ1-5 | TRBV19 | . | CANAGRFNQPQHF
TRBJ2-7 | TRBV29-1 | . | CSVSDRGFYEQYF
TRBJ2-3 | TRBV5-6 | once | CASSSQGTLTAGTQYF
TRBJ2-7 | TRBV7-9 | once | CASSLGVRSWEQYF
TRBJ2-7 | TRBV20-1 | . | CSASSTGGAYEQYF
TRBJ1-6 | TRBV2 | . | CASRDFSYNSPLHF
TRBJ2-1 | TRBV20-1 | . | CSVRTSGETVEQFF
TRBJ2-7 | TRBV20-1 | . | CSARGLAGPDYEQYF
TRBJ1-1 | TRBV19 | . | CASSIQGIMNTEAFF
TRBJ2-1 | TRBV7-8 | . | CASSLARQSGYNEQFF
TRBJ2-5 | TRBV20-1 | . | CSASTKRWTSTETQYF
TRBJ2-7 | TRBV20-1 | few | CSARDVRGTLYEQYF